This T cell receptor beta chain was observed in a study of cytomegalovirus exposure and HLA in healthy donors. Study-wide background: Drawn from HLA-typed donors, tens of millions of unique TCRs were held in an early data release.

Primers for the PCR totalled 60 Vbeta and 13 Jbeta. The data were produced by immunoSEQ multiplex PCR, yet TCRdb's version contains in-frame clones alone and is incomplete. The table lists hundreds of thousands of clones, 75% to 85% of them singletons. Germline V CDR1 and CDR2: SNHLY, FYNNEI. There are 14 residues in the CDR3. The V end was cut by 8 bases, the J end by 4 bases, with 17 bases between. This chain connects TRBV2 to TRBJ1-2; D is unclear. This TCR derives from a woman in her fifties or sixties in good health and CMV-seropositive. What was sequenced was PBMCs. The CDR3 reads CASVGERVRYGYTF. In nucleotides, the CDR3 is TGTGCCAGCGTGGGAGAGCGGGTCCGCTATGGCTACACCTTC.